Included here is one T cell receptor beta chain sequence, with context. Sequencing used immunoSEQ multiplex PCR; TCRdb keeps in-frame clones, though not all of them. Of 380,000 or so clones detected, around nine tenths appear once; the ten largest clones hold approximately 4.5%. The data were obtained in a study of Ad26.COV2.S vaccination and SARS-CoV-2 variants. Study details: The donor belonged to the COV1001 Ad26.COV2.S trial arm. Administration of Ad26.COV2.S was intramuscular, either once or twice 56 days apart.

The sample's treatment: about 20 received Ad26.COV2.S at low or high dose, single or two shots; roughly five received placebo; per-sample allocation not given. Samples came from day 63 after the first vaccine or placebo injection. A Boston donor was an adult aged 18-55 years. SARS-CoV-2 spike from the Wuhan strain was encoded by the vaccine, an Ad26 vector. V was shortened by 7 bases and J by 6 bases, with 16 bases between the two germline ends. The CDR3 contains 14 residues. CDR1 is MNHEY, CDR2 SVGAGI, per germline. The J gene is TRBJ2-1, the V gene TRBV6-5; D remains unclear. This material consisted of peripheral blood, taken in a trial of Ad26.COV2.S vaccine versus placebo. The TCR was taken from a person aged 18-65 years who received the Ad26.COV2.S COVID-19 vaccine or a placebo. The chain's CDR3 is CASMTPGRSNEQFF. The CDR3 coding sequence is TGTGCCAGCATGACCCCAGGACGTTCCAATGAGCAGTTCTTC.